Listed below are T cell receptor beta chains from one sample, sequenced in a study of blood T cell repertoires in COVID-19. The data were produced by immunoSEQ multiplex PCR, yet TCRdb's version contains in-frame clones alone and is incomplete. The sample contains 120,000 or so clones, 70% to 80% of which appear only once. Sequencing was performed on peripheral blood. The receptors here all came from a man aged 50-59 years with acute or convalescent COVID-19. The CDR3 runs from the conserved cysteine through the conserved F or W. The order of the fields is V gene, clone size, J gene, D gene, CDR3 DNA, CDR3 protein. The D gene is left open where the match is weak. Part of the rows lack a size; the others show once, few, many or a class for expanded clones.

TRBV7-9	.	TRBJ1-1	.	TGTGCCAGCAGCTATTGGAGCACTGAAGCTTTCTTT	CASSYWSTEAFF
TRBV12-3/TRBV12-4	.	TRBJ1-2	.	TGTGCCAGCAGTTCCCTACAGGTCCATGGCTACACCTTC	CASSSLQVHGYTF
TRBV6-5	once	TRBJ1-4	.	TGTGCCAGCAGTCGGAGGTACGACGGAAAACTGTTTTTT	CASSRRYDGKLFF
TRBV5-1	.	TRBJ1-6	TRBD1	TGCGCCAGCACCTTAGGGGACAGTTACTTTAATTCACCCCTCCACTTT	CASTLGDSYFNSPLHF
TRBV5-4	many	TRBJ1-2	.	TGTGCCAGCAGCTTGGCTGGACACCTTACCTATGGCTACACCTTC	CASSLAGHLTYGYTF
TRBV2	.	TRBJ1-1	TRBD1	TGTGCCAGCAGTGTAGGGACAGGGAATTTGAACACTGAAGCTTTCTTT	CASSVGTGNLNTEAFF
TRBV5-1	.	TRBJ2-7	TRBD2	TGCGCCAGCAGCTCCCCACTAGCGGGAGTGAACGAGCAGTACTTC	CASSSPLAGVNEQYF
TRBV6-5	few	TRBJ1-5	.	TGTGCCAGCAGTTACCGTCCCCAGCATTTT	CASSYRPQHF
TRBV28	.	TRBJ2-7	TRBD2	TGTGCCAGCAGTACAGCCGGGACTAGCGGGAGGGACGAGCAGTACTTC	CASSTAGTSGRDEQYF
TRBV27	.	TRBJ2-7	.	TGTGCCAGCAGTTTGGCAGGGTGGAACGAGCAGTACTTC	CASSLAGWNEQYF
TRBV7-9	.	TRBJ2-3	TRBD2	TGTGCCAGCAGTCGAACTAGCGGGGACGCAGATACGCAGTATTTT	CASSRTSGDADTQYF
TRBV4-2	.	TRBJ2-3	TRBD2	TGTGCCAGCAGCCAAGATCTAGCGGGGGGGGACTTCACAGATACGCAGTATTTT	CASSQDLAGGDFTDTQYF
TRBV29-1	once	TRBJ2-3	.	TGCAGCGTTACTGGAAGGAGTGCTAGCACAGATACGCAGTATTTT	CSVTGRSASTDTQYF
TRBV28	.	TRBJ2-2	.	TGTGCCAGCAGTTTATTCGACAGAGACCGTTTCGGCACCGGGGAGCTGTTTTTT	CASSLFDRDRFGTGELFF
TRBV19	.	TRBJ2-1	.	TGTGCCAGCGGACTTCTAACAAATGAGCAGTTCTTC	CASGLLTNEQFF
TRBV28	.	TRBJ1-4	.	TGTGCCAGCAGTCGGCAGGGGATTAATGAAAAACTGTTTTTT	CASSRQGINEKLFF
TRBV27	.	TRBJ1-2	TRBD1	TGTGCCAGCAGTTCCACCGGGACAGCCTACTTAGATGGCTACACCTTC	CASSSTGTAYLDGYTF
TRBV19	.	TRBJ2-3	TRBD2	TGTGCCAGTAGTATACTAGCGGGAGAGGGAGATACGCAGTATTTT	CASSILAGEGDTQYF
TRBV27	.	TRBJ2-1	.	TGTGCCAGCAGTTTCGGGGTGAGGCAGTTCTTC	CASSFGVRQFF
TRBV25-1	.	TRBJ1-6	TRBD1	TGTGCCAGCAGTGAAGGACAGGGTGGTTCACCCCTCCACTTT	CASSEGQGGSPLHF
TRBV30	.	TRBJ1-1	.	TGTGCCTGGAGTGTACTCAGGGCGAACACTGAAGCTTTCTTT	CAWSVLRANTEAFF
TRBV29-1	.	TRBJ2-7	TRBD2	TGCAGCGTCGTATTTAGCGGGGGGCTATCCTACGAGCAGTACTTC	CSVVFSGGLSYEQYF
TRBV9	.	TRBJ1-2	.	TGTGCCAGCAGCGGACAGTCTTGGGGTACAGTGGGCAGGGGCTACACCTTC	CASSGQSWGTVGRGYTF
TRBV5-4	.	TRBJ2-7	TRBD2	TGTGCCAGCAGCTTGGGGGCTAGCGGGAGTGGGGCCGAGCAGTACTTC	CASSLGASGSGAEQYF
TRBV5-1	.	TRBJ1-3	.	TGCGCCAGCAGCTTTAATCCCCTCTCTGGAAACACCATATATTTT	CASSFNPLSGNTIYF
TRBV5-1	few	TRBJ1-1	.	TGCGCCAGCAGCTTGGCAGGGGCGTCGAGCACTGAAGCTTTCTTT	CASSLAGASSTEAFF
TRBV5-5	.	TRBJ2-1	TRBD1	TGTGCCAGCAGTCTTGGAGGGGACAGGGGATTCGATGAGCAGTTCTTC	CASSLGGDRGFDEQFF
TRBV2	.	TRBJ2-6	TRBD1	TGTGCCAGCGGACGGACAGGGATTCTACTGGTTGGGGCCAACGTCCTGACTTTC	CASGRTGILLVGANVLTF
TRBV7-9	.	TRBJ2-1	TRBD2	TGTGCCAGCAGCCACCGGGACAGGGGGACTAGCGGGAGCTATGAGCAGTTCTTC	CASSHRDRGTSGSYEQFF
TRBV28	.	TRBJ1-2	.	TGTGCCAGCAGTGTCGACAGGCGCCTCTATGGCTACACCTTC	CASSVDRRLYGYTF
TRBV27	.	TRBJ2-7	TRBD1	TGTGCCAGCAGTCCCGGGACAGGGGATTACGAGCAGTACTTC	CASSPGTGDYEQYF
TRBV5-1	.	TRBJ1-2	TRBD1	TGCGCCAGCAGCCCAGGACAGGCTAACTATGGCTACACCTTC	CASSPGQANYGYTF
TRBV28	.	TRBJ2-5	TRBD1	TGTGCCAGCAGTTCCCAGGGGGATCGGGAGACCCAGTACTTC	CASSSQGDRETQYF
TRBV7-9	.	TRBJ1-2	.	TGTGCCAGCAGCGGGGCCCGGGACATGGACTATGGCTACACCTTC	CASSGARDMDYGYTF
TRBV9	.	TRBJ2-2	.	TGTGCCAGCAGCCCCCGGGCAGGGAGGACCGGGGAACTGTTTTTT	CASSPRAGRTGELFF
TRBV6-1	.	TRBJ2-5	TRBD1	TGTGCCAGCAGTGAATTGGGACAGGCCTGGCAGACCCAGTACTTC	CASSELGQAWQTQYF
TRBV5-5	.	TRBJ2-5	TRBD2	TGTGCCAGCAGCTTGGAGCTAGCGGGGGGGAGAGAGACCCAGTACTTC	CASSLELAGGRETQYF
TRBV6-5	.	TRBJ2-7	.	TGTGCCAGCAGTCCTCGGGTGGACGAGCAGTACTTC	CASSPRVDEQYF
TRBV19	.	TRBJ2-7	.	TGTGCCAGTAGTATCTTTTTCGGGAGCTCCTACGAGCAGTACTTC	CASSIFFGSSYEQYF
TRBV7-2	.	TRBJ1-6	.	TGTGCCAGCAGCTTAGTTGGGGGCGTTCCTAATTCACCCCTCCACTTT	CASSLVGGVPNSPLHF
TRBV11-2	.	TRBJ1-1	.	TGTGCCAGCAGCTTAGATATGGGGAGCACTGAAGCTTTCTTT	CASSLDMGSTEAFF